A single sample is the source of the 3 T cell receptor beta chains below, sequenced in a study of regulatory T cells in long-lasting Graves disease. Stated time point: newly diagnosed GD, antithyroid drugs for less than 3 months. With RNA extracted from PBMCs as input, the TCR library was made. Building the TCR beta libraries relied on iRepertoire HTBI primers, and CDR3 regions underwent Arm-PCR. Each CDR3 protein gets one entry after TCRdb re-called the multiplex PCR reads with MiXCR. The data show under 450,000 distinct CDR3 sequences, with 10% to 15% seen just once and 18% held by the top ten. The sample was also linked to a second study, of T cells in Graves' hyperthyroidism and ophthalmopathy.

The specimen comprised peripheral blood mononuclear cells (PBMCs), sampled at new diagnosis, from a patient treated with antithyroid drugs. The origin of the receptors is a woman aged 18-30 years with Graves disease.

Concerning this clonotype itself: A clone one base away is much larger, so this may be a read error. V and J are TRBV30 and TRBJ1-4; D is undetermined. CDR3 length: 15 residues. V was pared by 0 bases and J by 8 bases, with 16 bases between. CDR1 and CDR2 (germline): GTSNPN, SVGIG (reference sequence). The CDR3 sequence is CAWSVPHGYVEKLFF. The CDR3 DNA reads as TGTGCCTGGAGTGTACCACACGGGTATGTCGAAAAACTGTTTTTT.

This clonotype was observed a handful of times. One junction end does not reproduce the germline sequence, and a read error may be involved. The chain combines TRBV11-2 with TRBJ2-3; 7 nucleotides align to TRBD2. CDR1 is SGHAT, CDR2 FQNNGV, per germline. This CDR3 has 15 residues. CDR3 residues: CASSSPRGGTDTQYF. The DNA of the CDR3 is TGCGCCAGCAGCTCTCCTCGGGGGGGCACAGATACGCAGTATTTT. Full variable domain (rest looked up from reference TRBV11-2 and TRBJ2-3): EAGVAQSPRYKIIEKRQSVAFWCNPISGHATLYWYQQILGQGPKLLIQFQNNGVVDDSQLPKDRFSAERLKGVDSTLKIQPAKLEDSAVYLCASSSPRGGTDTQYFGPGTRLTVL.

This clonotype has a count of ten or more. The chain uses TRBV6-5 and TRBJ2-2, with TRBD1 matching 7 bases. J lost 1 base, V lost 4 bases, and 3 bases had no gene match. This CDR3 comprises 15 residues. The germline CDR1 and CDR2 sequences are MNHEY and SVGAGI. Written as DNA, the CDR3 is TGTGCCAGCAGTTGGGGGACAGAGAACACCGGGGAGCTGTTTTTT. Protein product: CASSWGTENTGELFF.